These 20 T cell receptor beta chains were sequenced from one sample in a study of cytomegalovirus exposure and HLA in healthy donors. 60 Vbeta and 13 Jbeta primers were used in PCR. The repertoire was sequenced with immunoSEQ multiplex PCR; TCRdb's copy has only in-frame clones and lacks some. Of about 130,000 clones in the sample, about 74% were seen once. The sample consisted of PBMCs. The receptors derive from a man aged 35 to 55 in good health and CMV-seronegative.

This clone was seen once. The chain joins TRBV6-5 to TRBJ2-6, with 7 bases identical to TRBD2. Germline assignment: CDR1 MNHEY and CDR2 SVGAGI. The ends lost 4 bases at V and 3 bases at J; junction bases unmatched: 3. The CDR3 consists of 15 residues. CDR3 DNA sequence: TGTGCCAGCAGTTCCTGGACTAGTGGGGCCAACGTCCTGACTTTC. It yields the protein CASSSWTSGANVLTF.

This chain uses TRBV7-8 with TRBJ2-5; D might be TRBD1 (6 bases). V gave up 1 base and J gave up 7 bases, with 19 bases separating them. The CDR3 runs 16 residues. Germline lookup yields CDR1 SGHVS and CDR2 FQNEAQ. CDR3 protein: CASSLGAGTRFGTQYF. The DNA for the CDR3 is TGTGCCAGCAGCTTAGGGGCCGGGACACGGTTTGGGACCCAGTACTTC.

V is TRBV4-3 and J is TRBJ2-3; no clear D gene. Germline V lookup: CDR1 LGHNA, CDR2 YSLEER. V was trimmed by 0 bases and J by 6 bases, leaving 13 bases between them. The CDR3 contains 15 residues. CDR3 residues: CASSQDRSRADTQYF. CDR3 bases: TGCGCCAGCAGCCAAGACCGGAGCCGAGCTGATACGCAGTATTTT.

The chain employs TRBV7-6 and TRBJ2-7, with D maybe TRBD2 (6 bases). Germline lookup yields CDR1 SGHVS and CDR2 FNYEAQ. V was shortened by 4 bases and J by 6 bases, with 16 bases between the two germline ends. The CDR3 loop spans 14 amino acids. CDR3 coding DNA: TGTGCCAGCAGCTATTTCTCTAGCGACCCCGAGCAGTACTTC. Amino acid sequence: CASSYFSSDPEQYF.

This chain uses TRBV14 with TRBJ2-5; D gene unclear. V lost 1 base and J 1 base, leaving 4 bases between the germline ends. Germline V gene data show CDR1 as SGHDN and CDR2 as FVKESK. CDR3 size: 13 residues. The CDR3 nucleotides are TGTGCCAGCAGCCAAGGGGCCCAAGAGACCCAGTACTTC. This codes for CASSQGAQETQYF.

This clone showed up just once. This rearrangement joins TRBV27 to TRBJ1-5, with D possibly being TRBD1 (6 bases). The CDR3 runs 14 residues. Germline V gene lookup returns CDR1 MNHEY and CDR2 SMNVEV (reference sequence). The V end was cut by 5 bases, the J end by 4 bases, with 12 bases between. CDR3 residues: CASSPQGWNQPQHF. CDR3 DNA sequence: TGTGCCAGCAGTCCTCAGGGGTGGAATCAGCCCCAGCATTTT.

The chain links TRBV19 to TRBJ2-6; 9 bases are shared with TRBD1. Germline-derived CDR1 and CDR2 are LNHDA and SQIVND (reference sequence). Trimming cost V 4 bases and J 0 bases; bases outside gene matches: 7. The CDR3 consists of 18 residues. The DNA for the CDR3 is TGTGCCAGTAGTAGCCCGGGACAGGGATTCTCTGGGGCCAACGTCCTGACTTTC. Protein sequence: CASSSPGQGFSGANVLTF.

This clone was seen more than once but under ten times. The rearrangement joins TRBV19 to TRBJ2-7, with D perhaps matching TRBD2 (6 bases). Germline V gene sequence: CDR1 LNHDA, CDR2 SQIVND (reference sequence). Trimming removed 3 bases from V and 3 bases from J, with 12 bases in between. The CDR3 covers 14 residues. As DNA, the CDR3 is TGTGCCAGTAGTATTAGGGAGGAAGACTACGAGCAGTACTTC. It codes for CASSIREEDYEQYF.

The J gene is TRBJ1-5, the V gene TRBV11-3, with 9 bases that match TRBD1. The CDR3 has 17 amino acids. After removal of 0 bases from V and 0 bases from J, the junction contained 3 bases not matched to a gene. CDR1 and CDR2 from the germline V gene are SGHNT and YENEEA. The CDR3 bases are TGTGCCAGCAGCTTAGATCGGGACAGGGTTAGCAATCAGCCCCAGCATTTT. This gives the protein CASSLDRDRVSNQPQHF.

The chain links TRBV30 to TRBJ1-2; 8 bases line up with TRBD1. After removal of 3 bases from V and 10 bases from J, the junction contained 4 bases not matched to a gene. The CDR3 covers 11 residues. The germline CDR1 and CDR2 sequences are GTSNPN and SVGIG (reference sequence). DNA for the CDR3: TGTGCCTGGAGGGCAGGGGGCCTCTACACCTTC. It is translated as CAWRAGGLYTF.

V and J are TRBV4-3 and TRBJ1-2; D gene unclear. Germline values: CDR1 LGHNA, CDR2 YSLEER. Trimming removed 1 base at V and 1 base at J, with 10 bases between. The CDR3 length is 15 residues. CDR3 region: CASSQVYGDNYGYTF. As DNA, the CDR3 is TGCGCCAGCAGCCAAGTTTATGGAGATAACTATGGCTACACCTTC.

The rearrangement uses TRBV29-1 and TRBJ2-1; 7 nucleotides agree with TRBD2. The junction had 10 bases not matched to a gene; V was cut back by 6 bases and J by 8 bases. The CDR3 contains 13 residues. Germline CDR1 SQVTM, CDR2 ANQGSEA. The CDR3 here is CSVTKAGVDEQFF. In DNA form, the CDR3 reads TGCAGCGTCACAAAGGCGGGAGTAGATGAGCAGTTCTTC.

V is TRBV30 and J is TRBJ1-1; 9 bases match TRBD1. Germline values: CDR1 GTSNPN, CDR2 SVGIG (reference sequence). The CDR3 spans 13 residues. Trimming removed 6 bases from V and 12 bases from J; junction bases left unmatched: 14. The CDR3 DNA is TGTGCCTGTCCCGGAACAGGGGGCCGGGGGACTTTCTTT. This translates into CACPGTGGRGTFF. Full variable domain (outside the CDR3, taken from reference TRBV30 and TRBJ1-1): SQTIHQWPATLVQPVGSPLSLECTVEGTSNPNLYWYRQAAGRGLQLLFYSVGIGQISSEVPQNLSASRPQDRQFILSSKKLLLSDSGFYLCACPGTGGRGTFFGQGTRLTVV.

This chain's CDR3 is CAIRNRVGEKLFF. The CDR3 bases are TGTGCCATCAGGAACAGGGTTGGTGAAAAACTGTTTTTT. The V gene is TRBV10-3, the J gene TRBJ1-4, with D possibly being TRBD1 (6 bases). The CDR3 is 13 amino acids. CDR1 and CDR2 from the germline V gene are ENHRY and SYGVKD. Trimming cost V 6 bases and J 7 bases, with 12 bases left between them.

This clone was picked up one time. The chain uses TRBV4-1 and TRBJ2-1; a possible D gene is TRBD2 (7 bases). The germline gives CDR1 MGHRA, CDR2 YSYEKL. The CDR3 runs to 17 residues. Trimming stripped 4 bases from V and 7 bases from J, with 23 bases between. CDR3 region: CASSRPLGGPATNEQFF. Written as DNA, the CDR3 is TGCGCCAGCAGCCGCCCCTTGGGGGGGCCGGCGACGAATGAGCAGTTCTTC.

The chain employs TRBV7-9 and TRBJ2-5; no firm D call. CDR3 length: 14 residues. The V end lost 0 bases, the J end lost 3 bases, and 8 bases lay between the germline ends. Germline lookup yields CDR1 SEHNR and CDR2 FQNEAQ (reference sequence). This CDR3 reads CASSLAGVKETQYF. For the CDR3, the DNA is TGTGCCAGCAGCTTAGCGGGCGTAAAAGAGACCCAGTACTTC.

The chain combines TRBV30 with TRBJ2-1; 10 nucleotides align to TRBD1. The germline V gene has CDR1 GTSNPN and CDR2 SVGIG (reference sequence). This CDR3 contains 21 residues. The trim removed 3 bases at V and 7 bases at J, leaving 27 bases unmatched. The CDR3 nucleotides read TGTGCCTGGAGGTGGAAGCTACCGGGACAGGGGTCGAGAGTAGGCGCGAATGAGCAGTTCTTC. This translates into CAWRWKLPGQGSRVGANEQFF. Together with reference TRBV30 and TRBJ2-1, the CDR3 gives the full variable domain: SQTIHQWPATLVQPVGSPLSLECTVEGTSNPNLYWYRQAAGRGLQLLFYSVGIGQISSEVPQNLSASRPQDRQFILSSKKLLLSDSGFYLCAWRWKLPGQGSRVGANEQFFGPGTRLTVL.

The chain has TRBV4-2 and TRBJ2-5; a weak D match, TRBD1 (5 bases). CDR3 length: 17 amino acids. V was shortened by 0 bases and J by 0 bases, with 14 bases between the two germline ends. Germline CDR1 LGHNA, CDR2 YNFKEQ. The CDR3 loop reads CASSQEVVTVYQETQYF. The DNA of the CDR3 is TGTGCCAGCAGCCAAGAGGTAGTGACAGTGTACCAAGAGACCCAGTACTTC.

This chain joins TRBV9 and TRBJ2-1; TRBD2 matches at 15 bases. This CDR3 is 14 amino acids long. The germline V gene encodes CDR1 SGDLS and CDR2 YYNGEE. V dropped 3 bases and J dropped 15; count of bases not matched to a gene: 7. CDR3 residues: CASSEWGTSGRLFF. The CDR3 DNA reads TGTGCCAGCAGCGAGTGGGGGACTAGCGGGAGGCTGTTCTTC.

There are a few counts of this clone. The rearrangement uses TRBV2 and TRBJ2-1; maybe TRBD1 (5 bases). The germline V gene has CDR1 SNHLY and CDR2 FYNNEI. The length of the CDR3 is 12 residues. V was pared by 3 bases and J by 15 bases, with 15 bases between. CDR3 DNA: TGTGCCAGCAGTGAGACAGACCGATCCGGGTTCTTC. This gives the protein CASSETDRSGFF.